This TCR beta chain emerged from a study of PD-1 blockade in classical Hodgkin lymphoma. Study results and limitations: The CD4+ diversity rise by C4D1 was clearest in complete responders. Repertoires differed for reasons still undefined, possibly disease activity or prior therapy. The study found complete responders had baseline diversity similar to newly diagnosed patients.

There was relapse after autologous stem cell transplantation in every patient, and there was variation in brentuximab vedotin exposure. Purification of CD4+ T cells from thawed PBMCs was achieved by magnetic negative selection. The repertoire was sequenced with immunoSEQ multiplex PCR; TCRdb's copy has only in-frame clones and lacks some. This table holds about 13,000 clones, 75% to 90% found once. A remark on this clone: Its antigen is unknown.

V was cut by 3 bases and J by 0 bases, with 8 bases left in between. This CDR3 spans 14 amino acids. Germline CDR1 is SEHNR and CDR2 is FQNEAQ (reference sequence). The TCR comes from a human donor with classical Hodgkin lymphoma. Sample: CD4+ T cells from blood, taken at baseline. V gene TRBV7-9 combines with J gene TRBJ1-1; a possible D gene is TRBD1 (6 bases). The CDR3 region has the DNA TGTGCCAGCAGCTTTCAGGGGATGAACACTGAAGCTTTCTTT. Translating it yields CASSFQGMNTEAFF.